Here is one TCR beta chain with its context. As originally analysed: Amplification with reference gene primers provided the estimates of nucleated cell counts. Method: immunoSEQ multiplex PCR; TCRdb's copy keeps in-frame clones and lacks some. The V and J calls and clone size come from that table; D and trimming were worked out from the DNA. The data hold roughly 200,000 clones, with approximately 90% observed a single time. CDR1 is MNHEY and CDR2 is SVGAGI in the germline V gene. Deletions cut 2 bases from V and 4 bases from J, with 14 bases between. This CDR3 is 15 amino acids long. This sample was included in a study of blood T cell repertoires in COVID-19. Study background: Samples of COVID-19 (acute and convalescent) were obtained from the United States, Italy and Spain. T cells, B-cell-depleted T cells, or PBMCs provided the cDNA or gDNA that served as material.

The chain links TRBV6-5 to TRBJ1-2; possible D gene TRBD1, 6 bases. Sequencing was done on a sample of peripheral blood. This clonotype was obtained from a woman aged 18-35 years who had recovered from COVID-19. Here the CDR3 reads CASSYGTGNTYGYTF. CDR3 nucleotide sequence: TGTGCCAGCAGTTACGGCACAGGGAACACCTATGGCTACACCTTC.